Listed here are 15 T cell receptor beta chains from one sample, sequenced in a study of T-cell reconstitution after alpha-beta-depleted transplantation in children. Preparation of the TCRbeta library used unique molecular identifiers. TCRdb recomputed calls from the PCR reads with MiXCR, one row per CDR3 protein. The sample yields about 510,000 distinct CDR3 sequences, over 9.5% seen once. This specimen was PBMCs, mostly from graft donor cells, taken 180 days after TCRalphabeta/CD19-depleted stem cell transplant. Every receptor here comes from a female patient aged 2-10 years who had a stem cell transplant for aplastic anemia, so the T cells may come from the graft donor.

V is TRBV12-3 or TRBV12-4 and J is TRBJ2-4, with TRBD1 identical over 8 bases. V lost 6 bases and J lost 8; bases outside the gene matches: 6. The length of the CDR3 is 13 residues. The CDR3 region has the DNA TGTGCCAGCAGCTTGACAGGGGAGGACATTCAGTACTTC. Encoded protein: CASSLTGEDIQYF.

This chain joins TRBV6-4 and TRBJ2-3; weak D call: TRBD2 (5 bases). The germline V gene encodes CDR1 MRHNA and CDR2 SNTAGT. V lost 2 bases and J 6 bases, leaving 15 bases between the germline ends. The CDR3 spans 15 residues. The CDR3 DNA follows: TGTGCCAGCAGTGACAGGCGGGCCCCTCGGGATACGCAGTATTTT. Translation: CASSDRRAPRDTQYF.

This sequence joins TRBV6-1 and TRBJ2-6, with TRBD1 identical over 8 bases. V was pared by 7 bases and J by 0 bases, with 5 bases of the junction left unmatched. The CDR3 extends over 16 amino acids. The germline gives CDR1 MNHNS, CDR2 SASEGT. The CDR3 is CASTRTGSSGANVLTF. CDR3 nucleotides: TGTGCCAGCACCAGGACAGGGAGCTCTGGGGCCAACGTCCTGACTTTC.

J is TRBJ2-2 and V is TRBV14; D may be TRBD1 or TRBD2 (5 bases each). This CDR3 is 17 amino acids long. The V gene lost 4 bases and the J gene lost 1 base, with 16 bases spanning the gap. Germline lookup yields CDR1 SGHDN and CDR2 FVKESK. The CDR3 region has the DNA TGTGCCAGCAGCCCCCCCTTGGGGGAAAGGAACACCGGGGAGCTGTTTTTT. It is translated as CASSPPLGERNTGELFF.

The chain links TRBV27 to TRBJ2-1; no definite D call. Looked up from germline, CDR1 is MNHEY and CDR2 is SMNVEV (reference sequence). This CDR3 comprises 13 residues. V dropped 10 bases and J dropped 0 bases, with 10 bases sitting between them. As DNA, the CDR3 is TGTGCCATCGCCTTGGCCTCCTACAATGAGCAGTTCTTC. This encodes CAIALASYNEQFF.

This clonotype was picked up many times. V gene TRBV7-2 combines with J gene TRBJ2-1, with D unresolved. CDR1 SGHTA and CDR2 FQGNSA come from the germline V gene. This CDR3 is built from 14 residues. Trimming cost V 4 bases and J 4 bases, with 11 bases left between them. CDR3 sequence reads: CASSSRADYNEQFF. CDR3 bases: TGTGCCAGCAGCTCACGGGCGGATTACAATGAGCAGTTCTTC.

In this sample, this clonotype turned up a few times. The V and J genes are TRBV9 and TRBJ2-1, with TRBD2 matching 14 bases. This CDR3 has 16 residues. The J segment lost 2 bases and the V segment lost 6 bases, leaving 4 bases of the junction unmatched. Germline CDR1 is SGDLS and CDR2 is YYNGEE. The CDR3 spells CASTGTSGSAYNEQFF. As DNA, the CDR3 is TGTGCCAGCACCGGGACTAGCGGGAGTGCCTACAATGAGCAGTTCTTC. Full variable domain (rest looked up from reference TRBV9 and TRBJ2-1): DSGVTQTPKHLITATGQRVTLRCSPRSGDLSVYWYQQSLDQGLQFLIQYYNGEERAKGNILERFSAQQFPDLHSELNLSSLELGDSALYFCASTGTSGSAYNEQFFGPGTRLTVL.

This clonotype was seen a handful of times. The rearrangement links TRBV18 to TRBJ2-7, with a tentative D call TRBD1 (7 bases). Looked up from germline, CDR1 is KGHSH and CDR2 is LQKENI. CDR3 size: 15 residues. V shed 2 bases and J shed 2 bases, with 13 bases lying between them. The CDR3 bases are TGTGCCAGCTCACCATTGGGGGGACAGACCTACGAGCAGTACGTC. Its protein is CASSPLGGQTYEQYV.

This chain links TRBV7-2 with TRBJ2-3; D gene ambiguous. The germline gives CDR1 SGHTA, CDR2 FQGNSA. This CDR3 region has 13 residues. V lost 1 base and J lost 10, with 12 bases in between. CDR3 nucleotide sequence: TGTGCCAGCAGCTTAGGGAACCCTAGTGCGCAGTATTTT. This codes for CASSLGNPSAQYF.

V is TRBV20-1 and J is TRBJ2-6, with no clear D. The ends were cut back, 5 bases at V and 4 bases at J, with 12 bases in the middle. CDR1 is DFQATT and CDR2 is SNEGSKA in the germline V gene (reference sequence). This CDR3 has 14 residues. CDR3 in DNA: TGCAGTGCTTTAATATCGTCCGGGGCCAACGTCCTGACTTTC. It yields the protein CSALISSGANVLTF.

This chain links TRBV12-3 or TRBV12-4 with TRBJ1-5; the D gene is possibly TRBD1 (6 bases). The CDR3 runs 13 residues. V shed 8 bases and J shed 4 bases, with 12 bases lying between them. The CDR3 DNA is TGTGCCAGCCGGGGGGGGCTAAATCAGCCCCAGCATTTT. This translates into CASRGGLNQPQHF.

This clonotype was detected a few times. The V gene is TRBV12-5, the J gene TRBJ2-1, with TRBD1 identical over 9 bases. Losses at the gene ends were 0 bases for V and 8 bases for J; bases not matched to a gene: 11. There are 17 residues in the CDR3. Germline V CDR1 and CDR2: LGHNT, FRNRAP. This CDR3 is CASGLVTGGQGRDEQFF. As DNA, the CDR3 is TGTGCTAGTGGTTTGGTAACGGGGGGACAGGGTAGGGATGAGCAGTTCTTC.

This clonotype has a handful of counts. The chain carries TRBV4-1 and TRBJ2-7; 10 bases are shared with TRBD1. This CDR3 comprises 14 residues. CDR1 MGHRA and CDR2 YSYEKL come from the germline V gene. V shed 4 bases, J shed 3 bases, and the junction held 3 bases outside the gene matches. The CDR3 DNA is TGCGCCAGCAGCCGCGGGACAGGGGTCTACGAGCAGTACGTC. Its protein product is CASSRGTGVYEQYV.

The chain's CDR3 is CATSGTHREGPYEQYV. For the CDR3, the DNA is TGTGCCACCAGTGGGACCCACAGGGAGGGTCCCTACGAGCAGTACGTC. This chain joins TRBV24-1 and TRBJ2-7; weak D call: TRBD2 (7 bases). V gave up 5 bases and J gave up 2 bases, with 18 bases separating them. CDR1 is KGHDR, CDR2 SFDVKD, per germline. The CDR3 is 16 residues long.

This clonotype was seen ten or more times. The V gene is TRBV9, the J gene TRBJ2-1; D is unresolved. CDR1 is SGDLS, CDR2 YYNGEE, per germline. CDR3 length: 14 residues. The V gene lost 7 bases and the J gene lost 1 base, with 12 bases spanning the gap. The CDR3 DNA is TGTGCCAGCGCTAGTTGGGGTTCCTACAATGAGCAGTTCTTC. It encodes CASASWGSYNEQFF.